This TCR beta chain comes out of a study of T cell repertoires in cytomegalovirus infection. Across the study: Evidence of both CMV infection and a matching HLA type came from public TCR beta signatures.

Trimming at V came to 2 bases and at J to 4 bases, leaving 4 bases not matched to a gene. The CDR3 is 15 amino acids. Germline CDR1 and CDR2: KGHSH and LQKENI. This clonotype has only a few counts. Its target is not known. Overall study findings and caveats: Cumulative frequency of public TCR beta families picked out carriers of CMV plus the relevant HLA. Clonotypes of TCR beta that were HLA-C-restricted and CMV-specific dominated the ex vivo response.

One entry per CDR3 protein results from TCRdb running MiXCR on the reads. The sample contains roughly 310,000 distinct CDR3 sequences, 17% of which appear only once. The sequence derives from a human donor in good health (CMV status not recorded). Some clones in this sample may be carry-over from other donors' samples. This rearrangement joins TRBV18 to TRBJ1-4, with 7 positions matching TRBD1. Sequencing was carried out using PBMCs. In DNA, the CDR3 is TGTGCCAGCTCACCAAACCGGGACAGTAATGAAAAACTGTTTTTT. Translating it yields CASSPNRDSNEKLFF. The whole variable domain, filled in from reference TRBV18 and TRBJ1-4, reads NAGVMQNPRHLVRRRGQEARLRCSPMKGHSHVYWYRQLPEEGLKFMVYLQKENIIDESGMPKERFSAEFPKEGPSILRIQQVVRGDSAAYFCASSPNRDSNEKLFFGSGTQLSVL.